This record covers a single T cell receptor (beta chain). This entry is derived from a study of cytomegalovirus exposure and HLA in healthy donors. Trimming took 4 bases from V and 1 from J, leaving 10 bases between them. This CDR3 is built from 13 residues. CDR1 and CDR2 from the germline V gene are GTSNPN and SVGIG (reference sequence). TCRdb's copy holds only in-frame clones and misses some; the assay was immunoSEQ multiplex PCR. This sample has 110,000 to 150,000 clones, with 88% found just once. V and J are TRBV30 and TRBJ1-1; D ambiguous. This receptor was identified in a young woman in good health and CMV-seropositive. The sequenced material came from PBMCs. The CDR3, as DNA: TGTGCCTGGAACAGACACCCGAACACTGAAGCTTTCTTT. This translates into CAWNRHPNTEAFF.